This TCR beta chain was sequenced in a study of T cells in Graves' hyperthyroidism and ophthalmopathy. Study summary: Before any treatment, at initial diagnosis, peripheral blood was collected.

Germline-derived CDR1 and CDR2 are SEHNR and FQNEAQ (reference sequence). This CDR3 is built from 14 residues. V lost 6 bases and J lost 3; bases outside the gene matches: 5. Reasons for excluding patients were uncontrolled infection, other autoimmune disease, pregnancy or lactation. The sample of blood was obtained at first hyperthyroidism diagnosis (before any ophthalmopathy symptoms). Amplified TCR beta CDR3 regions derived from RNA transcripts. An initial round of RT-PCR targeting the TCR CDR3 relied on the HTBI primer set. MiXCR, run by TCRdb on the multiplex PCR reads, gives a single entry per CDR3 protein. The table includes fewer than 500,000 distinct CDR3 sequences, approximately 13% detected once. This clonotype has at least ten counts.

The specimen sequenced was blood. The chain joins TRBV7-9 to TRBJ1-1, with TRBD1 identical over 9 bases. The TCR sequence derives from a man younger than 40 with Graves' hyperthyroidism that later progressed to Graves' ophthalmopathy. The CDR3 spells CASRLQGADTEAFF. The CDR3, as DNA: TGTGCCAGCAGACTACAGGGGGCGGACACTGAAGCTTTCTTT.